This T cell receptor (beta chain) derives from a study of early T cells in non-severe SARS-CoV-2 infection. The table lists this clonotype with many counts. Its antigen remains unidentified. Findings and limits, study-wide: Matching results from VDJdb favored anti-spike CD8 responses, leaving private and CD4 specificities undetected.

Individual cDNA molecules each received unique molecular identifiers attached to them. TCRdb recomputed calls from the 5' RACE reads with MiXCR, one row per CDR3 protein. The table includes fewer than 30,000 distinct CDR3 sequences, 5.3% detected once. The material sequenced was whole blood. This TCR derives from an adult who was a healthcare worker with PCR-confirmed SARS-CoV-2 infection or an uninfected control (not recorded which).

DNA of the CDR3: TGTGCCAGCTCACCCCGGATAGGGAGAGACTACGAGCAGTACTTC. Translation: CASSPRIGRDYEQYF. The J gene is TRBJ2-7, the V gene TRBV18, with D perhaps matching TRBD2 (5 bases). Trimming removed 3 bases at V and 3 bases at J, with 15 bases between. The V gene's germline CDR1 is KGHSH and CDR2 LQKENI. CDR3 size: 15 residues.